This passage covers 25 T cell receptor beta chains from one sample sequenced in a study of regulatory T cells in long-lasting Graves disease. Building the TCR beta libraries relied on iRepertoire HTBI primers, and CDR3 regions underwent Arm-PCR. TCRdb passed the multiplex PCR reads through MiXCR, listing each CDR3 protein once. The sample has hundreds of thousands of distinct CDR3 sequences; around 15% are singletons. Time point described: newly diagnosed GD, antithyroid drugs for less than 3 months. Making the TCR library involved RNA that had been extracted from PBMCs. These sequences were also reported in another study, on T cells in Graves' hyperthyroidism and ophthalmopathy.

The sequencing used peripheral blood mononuclear cells (PBMCs), collected at new diagnosis, from a patient treated with antithyroid drugs. The receptors originated from a woman in her thirties with Graves disease.

This clonotype occurred many times. The V gene is TRBV7-9, the J gene TRBJ2-3, with D tentatively TRBD1 or TRBD2 (5 bases each). V was trimmed by 4 bases and J by 3 bases, leaving 11 bases between them. The length of the CDR3 is 14 residues. CDR1 is SEHNR, CDR2 FQNEAQ, per germline (reference sequence). CDR3 DNA sequence: TGTGCCAGCAGCTCCTGGGGGACGACAGATACGCAGTATTTT. It yields the protein CASSSWGTTDTQYF.

The chain uses TRBV5-1 and TRBJ2-2; 14 bases match TRBD2. The germline gives CDR1 SGHRS, CDR2 YFSETQ. This CDR3 has 17 amino acids. Unmatched junction bases numbered 4, after V lost 4 bases and J lost 2 bases. Here the CDR3 DNA reads TGCGCCAGCAGCATCGGGACTAGCGGGGGAAACACCGGGGAGCTGTTTTTT. It codes for CASSIGTSGGNTGELFF.

This clonotype occurred a few times. This sequence joins TRBV27 and TRBJ1-2, with D possibly TRBD1 on 5 matching bases. The ends were cut back, 4 bases at V and 3 bases at J, with 15 bases in the middle. The germline gives CDR1 MNHEY, CDR2 SMNVEV (reference sequence). The CDR3 runs 15 residues. CDR3 bases: TGTGCCAGCAGTTCTAATATGGGGACCCACTATGGCTACACCTTC. It encodes CASSSNMGTHYGYTF.

The chain is built from TRBV11-2 and TRBJ2-3; 8 bases map to TRBD1. CDR3 length: 17 amino acids. Trimming removed 5 bases from V and 0 bases from J; junction bases left unmatched: 10. Per germline, CDR1 SGHAT and CDR2 FQNNGV. CDR3 sequence (DNA): TGTGCCAGCAGCCAGGGGGGACAGGTCGCTAGCACAGATACGCAGTATTTT. Encoded protein: CASSQGGQVASTDTQYF. The complete variable domain, with remaining parts taken from reference TRBV11-2 and TRBJ2-3, reads EAGVAQSPRYKIIEKRQSVAFWCNPISGHATLYWYQQILGQGPKLLIQFQNNGVVDDSQLPKDRFSAERLKGVDSTLKIQPAKLEDSAVYLCASSQGGQVASTDTQYFGPGTRLTVL.

This clonotype was found many times. The chain has TRBV3-1 and TRBJ1-6, with D unresolved. Germline CDR1 and CDR2: LGHDT and YNNKEL (reference sequence). This CDR3 is 16 amino acids long. Trimming stripped 5 bases from V and 10 bases from J, with 21 bases between. DNA of the CDR3: TGTGCCAGCAGCAAACACTCGGACGGGTTCGGATCACCCCTCCACTTT. Its protein is CASSKHSDGFGSPLHF.

This chain links TRBV9 with TRBJ1-3, with no clear D. Germline V gene sequence: CDR1 SGDLS, CDR2 YYNGEE. The CDR3 spans 11 residues. V was shortened by 8 bases and J by 0 bases, with 3 bases between the two germline ends. The CDR3 is CARSSGNTIYF. The CDR3 DNA follows: TGTGCCAGGTCCTCTGGAAACACCATATATTTT.

This clonotype was picked up a small number of times. The chain is built from TRBV28 and TRBJ2-6; D uncertain. V was pared by 2 bases and J by 1 base, with 6 bases between. Germline lookup yields CDR1 MDHEN and CDR2 SYDVKM. CDR3 length: 15 amino acids. The CDR3 protein is CASSLEASGANVLTF. In nucleotides, the CDR3 is TGTGCCAGCAGTTTAGAGGCGTCTGGGGCCAACGTCCTGACTTTC.

The table lists this clonotype with many counts. The rearrangement links TRBV2 to TRBJ2-7, with TRBD1 matching 9 bases. The length of the CDR3 is 15 residues. CDR1 and CDR2 (germline): SNHLY, FYNNEI. The trim removed 6 bases at V and 2 bases at J, leaving 8 bases unmatched. Here the CDR3 reads CASRQGQGGTYEQYF. The CDR3 bases are TGTGCCAGCAGACAGGGACAGGGTGGGACCTACGAGCAGTACTTC.

At least ten counts were recorded for this clonotype. The rearrangement joins TRBV2 to TRBJ1-1; 8 bases fit TRBD1. Trimming removed 8 bases from V and 4 bases from J; junction bases left unmatched: 12. There are 15 residues in the CDR3. CDR1 and CDR2 (germline): SNHLY, FYNNEI. CDR3 sequence (DNA): TGTGCCAGCCGACCGGAAGGGACAGGTCTCACTGAAGCTTTCTTT. Translated, it gives CASRPEGTGLTEAFF.

On this clonotype: One end of the junction is discordant with germline, which a read error may explain. CDR3 DNA sequence: TGTGCCACCAGCAGAGATCGGGCCAGGGTGAACGCCGGGGAGCTGTTTTTT. The encoded protein is CATSRDRARVNAGELFF. The chain joins TRBV15 to TRBJ2-2; perhaps TRBD1 as D (5 bases). The CDR3 sequence is 17 residues long. Germline V gene sequence: CDR1 LNHNV, CDR2 YYDKDF (reference sequence).

V is TRBV9 and J is TRBJ2-5, with D tentatively TRBD1 (6 bases). The CDR3 is 15 amino acids. Germline V lookup: CDR1 SGDLS, CDR2 YYNGEE. Trimming took 0 bases from V and 5 from J, leaving 14 bases between them. The CDR3 DNA reads TGTGCCAGCAGCGTAGGCGGACAGTACGGGGAGACCCAGTACTTC. This codes for CASSVGGQYGETQYF.

In its sample, this clonotype was seen many times. This chain links TRBV15 with TRBJ2-6; 9 bases match TRBD1. The CDR3 has 19 residues. J gave up 0 bases and V 6 bases, and 12 bases lay outside the gene matches. CDR1 and CDR2 (germline): LNHNV, YYDKDF (reference sequence). CDR3 bases: TGTGCCACCAGTTCGGGACAGGGTGGGGAGCGCTCTGGGGCCAACGTCCTGACTTTC. Translation gives CATSSGQGGERSGANVLTF.

The table lists this clonotype with many counts. The chain joins TRBV29-1 to TRBJ2-1; TRBD1 matches 10 bases. Germline V CDR1 and CDR2: SQVTM, ANQGSEA. V lost 7 bases to trimming and J lost 7 bases; unmatched junction nucleotides: 7. The CDR3 contains 13 residues. The CDR3 DNA follows: TGCAGCGGGGGACAGGGGCTCGTTAATGAGCAGTTCTTC. Protein sequence: CSGGQGLVNEQFF.

The J gene is TRBJ1-6, the V gene TRBV28; D not resolved. Germline V gives CDR1 MDHEN, CDR2 SYDVKM. V shed 6 bases and J shed 8 bases, with 17 bases lying between them. The CDR3 is 15 amino acids. CDR3 amino acids: CASRLILRDHSPLHF. CDR3 coding DNA: TGTGCCAGCAGACTTATTCTGCGTGATCATTCACCCCTCCACTTT.

This clonotype came up many times. The CDR3 spells CAITGVEQFF. For the CDR3, the DNA is TGTGCCATAACAGGGGTCGAGCAGTTCTTC. V gene TRBV2 combines with J gene TRBJ2-1; 7 nucleotides align to TRBD1. Trimming took 10 bases from V and 10 from J; bases not matched to a gene: 4. Germline V lookup: CDR1 SNHLY, CDR2 FYNNEI. The CDR3 is 10 residues long.

This clonotype came up many times. V is TRBV5-1 and J is TRBJ2-7, with 11 bases matching TRBD1. This CDR3 is 15 amino acids long. CDR1 SGHRS and CDR2 YFSETQ come from the germline V gene. Germline trimming cut 4 bases from V and 4 bases from J; bases unmatched to any gene: 7. CDR3 coding DNA: TGCGCCAGCAGCCTAGGACAGGGGGCGATATACGAGCAGTACTTC. It encodes CASSLGQGAIYEQYF.

Note on this clonotype: This may arise from a read error, as a much more abundant clone is one base away. The genes are TRBV29-1 and TRBJ2-1, with TRBD2 matching over 8 bases. J gave up 0 bases and V 7 bases, and 8 bases lay outside the gene matches. The germline CDR1 and CDR2 sequences are SQVTM and ANQGSEA. This CDR3 is built from 15 residues. The CDR3 loop reads CSAGGAGASYNEQFF. DNA for the CDR3: TGCAGCGCGGGGGGGGCGGGAGCCTCCTACAATGAGCAGTTCTTC.

V is TRBV3-1 and J is TRBJ2-2, with 10 bases fitting TRBD2. The germline gives CDR1 LGHDT, CDR2 YNNKEL (reference sequence). The CDR3 runs to 15 residues. J lost 9 bases, V lost 4 bases, and 8 bases had no gene match. The CDR3 nucleotides read TGTGCCAGCAGCCGCTTACTAGCGGGAATGAGGGAGCTGTTTTTT. It translates to CASSRLLAGMRELFF.

The chain is built from TRBV10-3 and TRBJ2-7; 10 bases map to TRBD1. Germline V gene sequence: CDR1 ENHRY, CDR2 SYGVKD. The V segment lost 10 bases and the J segment 2 bases; nucleotides outside the gene matches: 11. The CDR3 covers 15 residues. In DNA form, the CDR3 reads TGTGCCACCACATCTCCGGGACAGGGGACCTACGAGCAGTACTTC. Its translation: CATTSPGQGTYEQYF.

V gene TRBV4-2 combines with J gene TRBJ1-5, with 9 bases that match TRBD1. V gave up 4 bases and J gave up 3 bases; unmatched junction bases: 7. This CDR3 contains 16 residues. Germline CDR1 is LGHNA and CDR2 is YNFKEQ. The CDR3 region has the DNA TGTGCCAGCAGCCCCGGACAGGGGTCGCCCAATCAGCCCCAGCATTTT. Translating gives CASSPGQGSPNQPQHF.

The J gene is TRBJ1-3, the V gene TRBV6-5, with D perhaps TRBD1 (5 bases). This CDR3 comprises 19 residues. Germline CDR1 and CDR2: MNHEY and SVGAGI. V dropped 2 bases and J dropped 0 bases, with 20 bases sitting between them. The CDR3 sequence is CASSYNRNTLFLSGNTIYF. The CDR3 coding sequence is TGTGCCAGCAGTTACAACAGGAATACGCTGTTTCTCTCTGGAAACACCATATATTTT.

This clonotype was recorded many times. The V call is TRBV29-1, the J call TRBJ2-5, with 8 bases that match TRBD1. The J segment lost 2 bases and the V segment lost 6 bases, leaving 8 bases of the junction unmatched. The CDR3 runs to 14 residues. The V gene's germline CDR1 is SQVTM and CDR2 ANQGSEA. The CDR3 nucleotides are TGCAGCGTCTGGACAGGGAACCCACAAGAGACCCAGTACTTC. Amino acids: CSVWTGNPQETQYF.

The chain uses TRBV30 and TRBJ1-1; D unclear. CDR3 length equals 14 residues. The V end was cut by 2 bases, the J end by 0 bases, with 10 bases between. Germline V gives CDR1 GTSNPN, CDR2 SVGIG (reference sequence). CDR3 residues: CAWSLTLMNTEAFF. The CDR3 nucleotides read TGTGCCTGGAGTCTAACTCTGATGAACACTGAAGCTTTCTTT.

The rearrangement links TRBV19 to TRBJ2-7, with D hard to call. The germline V gene has CDR1 LNHDA and CDR2 SQIVND (reference sequence). The CDR3 spans 13 residues. Trimming shortened V by 8 bases and J by 6 bases, and 17 bases separated the two germline ends. CDR3 protein: CASRLQARSEQYF. CDR3 nucleotides: TGTGCCAGTCGGCTTCAGGCCCGCTCCGAGCAGTACTTC.

This clonotype was seen repeatedly, ten times or more. The CDR3 is CASSYYSGELDEQYF. The CDR3 nucleotides read TGTGCCAGCAGTTACTACTCAGGGGAGTTAGACGAGCAGTACTTC. The V call is TRBV2, the J call TRBJ2-7; a possible D gene is TRBD1 (6 bases). V lost 5 bases and J lost 5, with 19 bases in between. The CDR3 is 15 amino acids. Germline V gene sequence: CDR1 SNHLY, CDR2 FYNNEI.